This T cell receptor (beta chain) was sequenced during a study of cytomegalovirus exposure and HLA in healthy donors. V was clipped by 8 bases and J by 5 bases, with 18 bases between them. This CDR3 has 15 residues. This clone has only one observation. No antigen is known for it. General study points: Among TCR sequences, most were rare, though some public TCRs appeared in many donors.

Profiled with immunoSEQ multiplex PCR; TCRdb holds only in-frame clones, not every one. This table holds 250,000 to 400,000 clones, over 75% found once. The chain is built from TRBV23-1 and TRBJ2-2; D gene unclear. TRBV23-1 is marked as an open reading frame, function uncertain. The clonotype originates from a young man in good health and CMV-seronegative. The material sequenced was PBMCs. The DNA for the CDR3 is TGCGCCAGCGGCCCCACGACCTCACAGACCGGGGAGCTGTTTTTT. This translates into CASGPTTSQTGELFF.